This T cell receptor (beta chain) was captured by sequencing in a study of T cell changes during pregnancy in multiple sclerosis. Libraries were prepared by immunoSEQ multiplex PCR; TCRdb keeps only in-frame clonotypes and omits some of them. The sample contains tens of thousands of clones, approximately 92% of which appear only once. The V segment lost 5 bases and the J segment 8 bases; nucleotides outside the gene matches: 14. Germline V lookup: CDR1 SGHTA, CDR2 FQGTGA. The CDR3 contains 17 residues. This clone has just one count. The genes are TRBV7-3 and TRBJ2-1; 11 bases map to TRBD1. This TCR was recovered from a female donor with multiple sclerosis, enrolled in a pregnancy study. Here the sequenced sample was CD4+ T cells from peripheral blood mononuclear cells, taken in the first trimester of pregnancy. In DNA form, the CDR3 reads TGTGCCAGCAGCAGAACCGGGACAGGGGGTGCGGGCGATGAGCAGTTCTTC. It is translated as CASSRTGTGGAGDEQFF. The full variable domain, its missing parts supplied by reference TRBV7-3 and TRBJ2-1, is GAGVSQTPSNKVTEKGKYVELRCDPISGHTALYWYRQSLGQGPEFLIYFQGTGAADDSGLPNDRFFAVRPEGSVSTLKIQRTERGDSAVYLCASSRTGTGGAGDEQFFGPGTRLTVL.